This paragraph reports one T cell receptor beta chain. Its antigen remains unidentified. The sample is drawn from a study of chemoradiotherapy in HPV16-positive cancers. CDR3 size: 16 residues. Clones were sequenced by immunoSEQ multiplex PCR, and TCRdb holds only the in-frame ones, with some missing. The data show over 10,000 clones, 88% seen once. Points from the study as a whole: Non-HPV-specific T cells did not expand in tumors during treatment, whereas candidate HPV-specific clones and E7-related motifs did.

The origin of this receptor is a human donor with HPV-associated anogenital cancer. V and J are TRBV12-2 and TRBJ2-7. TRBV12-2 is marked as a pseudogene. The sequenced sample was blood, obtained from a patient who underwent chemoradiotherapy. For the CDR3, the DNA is TGTGCAAGTCGCGTCCGAAACACCCCTAAGTCCGACGAGCAGTACTTC. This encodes CASRVRNTPKSDEQYF.